These T cell receptor beta chains were read from a single sample in a study of shared clonotypes between healthy human individuals. Sequencing was performed with immunoSEQ multiplex PCR; in TCRdb, only in-frame clones are kept and a portion is missing. The data hold 2 million to 2.5 million clones, with about 94% observed a single time. Sequences were obtained from naive CD4+ T cells sorted from blood. Receptor source: a man between 18 and 35 years old in good health. The CDR3 runs from the conserved cysteine through the conserved F or W. Fields, in order: clone size, V gene, D gene, J gene, CDR3 DNA, CDR3 protein. A D gene is named only where the DNA matches it firmly. A clone size is listed for some rows: how often the clone was seen (once, few, many), or a class if it is expanded.

once	TRBV9	TRBD2	TRBJ2-1	TGTGCCAGCAGCGTAGCCAGCGGGCGGGAGAATGAGCAGTTCTTC	CASSVASGRENEQFF
NA	TRBV5-6	TRBD1	TRBJ1-2	TGTGCCAGCAGCTTGGCAGGGGGCTTTCACTATGGCTACACCTTC	CASSLAGGFHYGYTF
NA	TRBV18	NA	TRBJ2-2	TGTGCCAGCTCGCGCCAGGGGAGCACCGGGGAGCTGTTTTTT	CASSRQGSTGELFF
NA	TRBV10-3	TRBD2	TRBJ2-7	TGTGCCAGGCGGACTAGCGGGAGGTCCCGTACAGCCTACGAGCAGTACTTC	CARRTSGRSRTAYEQYF
NA	TRBV29-1	NA	TRBJ2-2	TGCAGCGTTACTAACACCGGGGAGCTGTTTTTT	CSVTNTGELFF
once	TRBV7-2	NA	TRBJ2-5	TGTGCCAGCAGCTTAGGGGGGGCGTCGGCGACCCAGTACTTC	CASSLGGASATQYF
NA	TRBV6-5	NA	TRBJ1-2	TGTGCCAGCAGCTCCGGACGTACTTATGGCTACACCTTC	CASSSGRTYGYTF
NA	TRBV4-2	NA	TRBJ1-5	TGTGCCAGCAGCCAAGAGAGCAATCAGCCCCAGCATTTT	CASSQESNQPQHF
few	TRBV5-1	TRBD1	TRBJ1-5	TGCGCCAGCAGTACCCACATTGATGACAGGGGCAATCAGCCCCAGCATTTT	CASSTHIDDRGNQPQHF
NA	TRBV30	TRBD1	TRBJ2-5	TGTGCCTGGAGTGTTGGGACAGTCCTTGAGACCCAGTACTTC	CAWSVGTVLETQYF
NA	TRBV7-8	TRBD2	TRBJ2-5	TGTGCCAGCAGCGCCCGACTAGCGGGGCGTTATTTGGAGACCCAGTACTTC	CASSARLAGRYLETQYF
NA	TRBV6-6	TRBD1	TRBJ1-1	TGTGCCAGCAGCTATAGGGGGCTGAACACTGAAGCTTTCTTT	CASSYRGLNTEAFF
NA	TRBV2	TRBD1	TRBJ1-5	TGTGCCAGCAGTGGGACAGGGGAGGTTCAGCCCCAGCATTTT	CASSGTGEVQPQHF
NA	TRBV6-6	TRBD1	TRBJ2-5	TGTGCCAGCAGTTGGACAGGGGGCCAAGAGACCCAGTACTTC	CASSWTGGQETQYF
NA	TRBV7-3	NA	TRBJ2-1	TGTGCCAGCAGCTTTACACCCCTGGACAGCCTTGAGTTCTTC	CASSFTPLDSLEFF
NA	TRBV7-9	NA	TRBJ2-1	TGTGCCAGCAGTCCTAACAGGGCTTCCTACAATGAGCAGTTCTTC	CASSPNRASYNEQFF
NA	TRBV5-4	NA	TRBJ2-2	TGTGCCAGCAGCTTGCGTGGCACTTACTCGGTCACCGGGGAGCTGTTTTTT	CASSLRGTYSVTGELFF
NA	TRBV18	TRBD2	TRBJ2-2	TGTGCCAGCTCTTCCAACAGCGGGGGGAACACCGGGGAGCTGTTTTTT	CASSSNSGGNTGELFF
NA	TRBV4-1	NA	TRBJ2-1	TGCGCCAGCAGCCAAGATCCAGACCCCCACAATGAGCAGTTCTTC	CASSQDPDPHNEQFF
NA	TRBV6-1	NA	TRBJ2-7	TGTGCCAGCACCTCCTCCGGGGGCCTTATATACTTC	CASTSSGGLIYF